This T cell receptor beta chain was sequenced for a study of T-cell reconstitution after alpha-beta-depleted transplantation in children (dated by TCRdb to the mid-2010s). Study-level background: The study quantitatively tracked T-cell immune reconstitution after TCRalphabeta/CD19-depleted allogeneic hematopoietic cell transplantation in children using TCR repertoire profiling.

Library preparation was by PCR. The sample was run on an Illumina HiSeq 2500. TCR libraries were prepared with molecular barcoding, using unique molecular identifiers to normalize TCRbeta repertoire quantification. In TCRdb, the public reads were trimmed at Q25 with fastp and aligned with MiXCR, with productive beta chains retained. Entries that share a CDR3 protein sequence are merged under the most common genes and DNA. Within this sample are roughly 590,000 distinct CDR3 sequences, with roughly 17% of them counted one time only. Of the sample, approximately 1.1% falls within the top ten clones. Details on this clonotype: It lacks a known antigen. No per-base quality is available; no much larger clone lies one base away.

The germline V gene gives CDR1 as SGHTA and CDR2 as FQGNSA. After removal of 5 bases from V and 4 bases from J, the junction retains 11 bases not matched to a gene. Its CDR3 holds 16 amino acids, cysteine through phenylalanine. The only DNA kept is the CDR3, 48 bases in frame from the first base. This receptor was identified in a human donor who donated a stem cell graft to a child with acute myeloid leukemia. Here the chain combines TRBV7-2 and TRBJ2-3, with 8 bases in between that match TRBD2. Source: PBMCs from the stem cell graft donor, taken from the stem cell graft. The nucleotide sequence is given as TGTGCCAGCAGCCCCTTTGAGCGGGGGACCCCAGATACGCAGTATTTT. Its protein product is CASSPFERGTPDTQYF. The CDR3, completed at both ends by the reference TRBV7-2 and TRBJ2-3 genes, gives the full variable domain GAGVSQSPSNKVTEKGKDVELRCDPISGHTALYWYRQSLGQGLEFLIYFQGNSAPDKSGLPSDRFSAERTGGSVSTLTIQRTQQEDSAVYLCASSPFERGTPDTQYFGPGTRLTVL.